One and the same sample provided the 27 T cell receptor beta chains below, sequenced in a study of cytomegalovirus exposure and HLA in healthy donors. PCR employed 60 Vbeta and 13 Jbeta primers. Clones were sequenced by immunoSEQ multiplex PCR, and TCRdb holds only the in-frame ones, with some missing. The table includes about 200,000 clones, around four fifths detected once. The sample taken for sequencing was PBMCs. These receptors came from a woman aged 40 to 50 in good health and CMV-seronegative.

The rearrangement uses TRBV27 and TRBJ2-5, with TRBD2 matching 13 bases. The CDR3 sequence is 16 residues long. The germline V gene has CDR1 MNHEY and CDR2 SMNVEV (reference sequence). V was pared by 3 bases and J by 1 base, with 2 bases of the junction left unmatched. CDR3 amino acids: CASSFGTSGAQETQYF. CDR3 bases: TGTGCCAGCAGTTTTGGGACTAGCGGGGCCCAAGAGACCCAGTACTTC.

This sequence joins TRBV7-9 and TRBJ2-3; 9 positions agree with TRBD2. Germline-derived CDR1 and CDR2 are SEHNR and FQNEAQ (reference sequence). This CDR3 region has 16 residues. The junction had 10 bases not matched to a gene; V was cut back by 4 bases and J by 5 bases. CDR3 in DNA: TGTGCCAGCAGCTCCGGACTAGCGAGTAGCTTAGATACGCAGTATTTT. Translating it yields CASSSGLASSLDTQYF.

The chain carries TRBV5-1 and TRBJ2-7; 11 bases are shared with TRBD2. This CDR3 comprises 15 residues. The V gene end was trimmed by 3 bases and the J gene end by 2 bases; junction bases not matched to a gene: 4. CDR1 is SGHRS, CDR2 YFSETQ, per germline. CDR3 region: CASSSGTSGPYEQYF. In DNA form, the CDR3 reads TGCGCCAGCAGCTCCGGGACTAGCGGACCCTACGAGCAGTACTTC. The full variable domain, its missing parts supplied by reference TRBV5-1 and TRBJ2-7, is KAGVTQTPRYLIKTRGQQVTLSCSPISGHRSVSWYQQTPGQGLQFLFEYFSETQRNKGNFPGRFSGRQFSNSRSEMNVSTLELGDSALYLCASSSGTSGPYEQYFGPGTRLTVT.

With respect to this clone: The same CDR3 is also encoded by other DNA sequences in this sample. This chain joins TRBV6-6 and TRBJ2-3; D ambiguous. The germline V gene encodes CDR1 MNHNY and CDR2 SVGAGI (reference sequence). Trimming shortened V by 3 bases and J by 0 bases, and 10 bases separated the two germline ends. The CDR3 covers 15 residues. In DNA form, the CDR3 reads TGTGCCAGCAGTTATCTCGGCGGTAGCACAGATACGCAGTATTTT. Amino acids: CASSYLGGSTDTQYF.

V and J are TRBV10-3 and TRBJ2-7, with 7 bases fitting TRBD2. The CDR3 is made up of 14 amino acids. V gave up 8 bases and J gave up 2 bases; unmatched junction bases: 9. Germline-derived CDR1 and CDR2 are ENHRY and SYGVKD. The CDR3 protein is CAISGGGATYEQYF. Here the CDR3 DNA reads TGTGCCATCTCGGGGGGAGGTGCTACCTACGAGCAGTACTTC.

This sequence joins TRBV25-1 and TRBJ2-2, with 8 nucleotides matching TRBD2. The CDR3 has 18 residues. Germline CDR1 reads MGHDK; CDR2 reads SYGVNS. The trim removed 1 base at V and 5 bases at J, leaving 12 bases unmatched. The CDR3 sequence is CASSELGRAGDRTGELFF. The CDR3 bases are TGTGCCAGCAGTGAATTGGGGAGAGCGGGAGATCGGACCGGGGAGCTGTTTTTT.

This chain links TRBV13 with TRBJ1-1; unclear D gene. Per the germline V gene, CDR1 is PRHDT and CDR2 is FYEKMQ (reference sequence). The CDR3 extends over 16 amino acids. Trimming left V 1 base short and J 1 base short, with 13 bases between. This chain's CDR3 is CASSLVVFVKNTEAFF. The CDR3 coding sequence is TGTGCCAGCAGCTTAGTAGTGTTCGTGAAGAACACTGAAGCTTTCTTT.

This clone has a single count. The V gene is TRBV10-2, the J gene TRBJ1-5; D might be TRBD1 (6 bases). CDR1 WSHSY and CDR2 SAAADI come from the germline V gene. Trimming removed 4 bases at V and 7 bases at J, with 14 bases between. The CDR3 covers 14 residues. The CDR3 DNA is TGCGCCAGCAGTGTTGGGGGCGCCGGGCAGCCCCAGCATTTT. Amino acid sequence: CASSVGGAGQPQHF.

This clone was picked up a small number of times. V and J are TRBV27 and TRBJ2-1; the D gene is possibly TRBD1 (5 bases). The germline V and J ends were trimmed by 4 bases and 6 bases, with 7 bases remaining between them. This CDR3 spans 12 amino acids. Per the germline V gene, CDR1 is MNHEY and CDR2 is SMNVEV (reference sequence). In DNA form, the CDR3 reads TGTGCCAGCAGTTGGGGCTCCAATGAGCAGTTCTTC. This gives the protein CASSWGSNEQFF.

This chain uses TRBV21-1 with TRBJ1-5. TRBV21-1 is a known pseudogene. The CDR3 spans 16 residues. CDR3 bases: TGTGCCAGCAGCAATCCCGGCGAGGTCAGCAATCAGCCCCAGCATTTT. Residues: CASSNPGEVSNQPQHF.

The rearrangement links TRBV28 to TRBJ2-7; D possibly corresponds to TRBD1 (6 bases). Trimming stripped 6 bases from V and 4 bases from J, with 16 bases between. The germline gives CDR1 MDHEN, CDR2 SYDVKM. The CDR3 runs 14 residues. CDR3 DNA: TGTGCCAGCAGGGAGAACAGGGTTTTGTACGAGCAGTACTTC. Translation: CASRENRVLYEQYF.

CDR3 bases: TGTGCCAGCAGCGCAGGGGCCGGGCAGCCCCAGCATTTT. This encodes CASSAGAGQPQHF. The V gene is TRBV9, the J gene TRBJ1-5; D is perhaps TRBD1 (6 bases). CDR3 length equals 13 residues. Between the trimmed V and J ends, which lost 3 bases and 7 bases, there was a span of 11 bases. Per the germline V gene, CDR1 is SGDLS and CDR2 is YYNGEE.

V and J are TRBV7-7 and TRBJ2-1; TRBD1 agrees at 7 bases. The CDR3 consists of 14 residues. V was pared by 4 bases and J by 8 bases, with 8 bases of the junction left unmatched. Germline-derived CDR1 and CDR2 are SSHAT and FNYEAQ (reference sequence). The CDR3 DNA sequence: TGTGCCAGCAGCTCGGCGGACAGGCGCGATGAGCAGTTCTTC. Residues: CASSSADRRDEQFF.

This clone was detected a few times. V and J are TRBV2 and TRBJ1-2; 7 bases fit TRBD1. The trim removed 7 bases at V and 13 bases at J, leaving 6 bases unmatched. From germline, CDR1 is SNHLY and CDR2 FYNNEI. The CDR3 sequence is 10 residues long. The CDR3 nucleotides are TGTGCCAGCAAGTTAGGGGGCAGCACCTTC. Protein: CASKLGGSTF.

In this sample, this clone turned up a few times. The chain couples TRBV19 to TRBJ1-3; D is undetermined. Germline assignment: CDR1 LNHDA and CDR2 SQIVND (reference sequence). V shed 5 bases and J shed 4 bases, with 15 bases lying between them. CDR3 length: 15 residues. The CDR3 DNA is TGTGCCAGTAGTCCCATTTACAGTGAAGGAAACACCATATATTTT. This codes for CASSPIYSEGNTIYF.

This rearrangement joins TRBV6-5 to TRBJ1-4; TRBD1 agrees at 8 bases. Germline V gene lookup returns CDR1 MNHEY and CDR2 SVGAGI. This CDR3 has 16 amino acids. V lost 0 bases to trimming and J lost 8 bases; unmatched junction nucleotides: 8. Written as DNA, the CDR3 is TGTGCCAGCAGTTACTCGTACTCAGGGGGCAGGGAAAAACTGTTTTTT. Amino acids: CASSYSYSGGREKLFF.

The V and J genes are TRBV28 and TRBJ2-7; 7 bases map to TRBD1. CDR3 size: 15 residues. With V trimmed by 7 bases and J by 0 bases, 9 bases remained unmatched. Per germline, CDR1 MDHEN and CDR2 SYDVKM. DNA of the CDR3: TGTGCCAGCAACCGAAGGGGGCTCAGCTCCTACGAGCAGTACTTC. It translates to CASNRRGLSSYEQYF.

The V call is TRBV7-9, the J call TRBJ2-7, with a possible D match to TRBD2 (5 bases). Germline V gene data show CDR1 as SEHNR and CDR2 as FQNEAQ (reference sequence). CDR3 length: 12 residues. V was shortened by 6 bases and J by 7 bases, with 13 bases between the two germline ends. CDR3 in DNA: TGTGCCAGCAGGTCTCAGCGCGGGGAGCAGTACTTC. Amino acid sequence: CASRSQRGEQYF.

The V call is TRBV28, the J call TRBJ2-7; D might be TRBD2 (6 bases). There are 16 residues in the CDR3. CDR1 MDHEN and CDR2 SYDVKM come from the germline V gene. The V end was cut by 3 bases, the J end by 0 bases, with 15 bases between. The CDR3 nucleotides are TGTGCCAGCAGTTTCTCGTTCCGGGGGAGCTCCTACGAGCAGTACTTC. The encoded protein is CASSFSFRGSSYEQYF.

J is TRBJ2-2 and V is TRBV23-1, with 13 bases that match TRBD2. TRBV23-1 is an ORF for which the function is uncertain. V dropped 5 bases and J dropped 6; count of bases not matched to a gene: 3. This CDR3 spans 15 amino acids. CDR3: CASSTGLAGPGELFF. The CDR3 DNA is TGCGCCAGCAGTACGGGACTAGCGGGACCCGGGGAGCTGTTTTTT.

About this clone itself: The junction departs from the called germline gene at one end, perhaps through a read error. CDR3 amino acids: CASSQDVITNYGYTF. CDR3 coding DNA: TGCGCCAGCAGCCAAGATGTCATTACTAACTACGGCTACACCTTC. The chain couples TRBV4-1 to TRBJ1-2; D unresolved. In germline, CDR1 is MGHRA, CDR2 YSYEKL. The CDR3 runs to 15 residues.

This clone was recorded a few times. This chain links TRBV11-2 with TRBJ2-3; the match to TRBD2 covers 10 bases. This CDR3 region has 16 residues. Trimming took 3 bases from V and 6 from J; bases not matched to a gene: 9. From germline, CDR1 is SGHAT and CDR2 FQNNGV. CDR3 sequence reads: CASSLGAAGGKDTQYF. CDR3 nucleotides: TGTGCCAGCAGCTTGGGGGCAGCGGGAGGGAAGGATACGCAGTATTTT. The whole variable domain, remainder taken from reference TRBV11-2 and TRBJ2-3, is EAGVAQSPRYKIIEKRQSVAFWCNPISGHATLYWYQQILGQGPKLLIQFQNNGVVDDSQLPKDRFSAERLKGVDSTLKIQPAKLEDSAVYLCASSLGAAGGKDTQYFGPGTRLTVL.

This clone turned up a few times. The chain uses TRBV19 and TRBJ1-5, with D tentatively TRBD1 (6 bases). V lost 3 bases and J 2 bases, leaving 17 bases between the germline ends. This CDR3 contains 17 residues. In germline, CDR1 is LNHDA, CDR2 SQIVND (reference sequence). The CDR3, as DNA: TGTGCCAGTAGTATCGGGCGTGGGGGCAAGGGCAATCAGCCCCAGCATTTT. Its protein is CASSIGRGGKGNQPQHF.

The CDR3 sequence is CASSPPYRDRAHTEAFF. The CDR3 DNA reads TGTGCCAGCAGCCCCCCTTACCGTGACAGGGCGCACACTGAAGCTTTCTTT. The genes are TRBV7-9 and TRBJ1-1, with 7 bases matching TRBD1. The CDR3 runs 17 residues. The ends lost 5 bases at V and 3 bases at J; junction bases unmatched: 15. From germline, CDR1 is SEHNR and CDR2 FQNEAQ (reference sequence).

The chain combines TRBV15 with TRBJ2-2, with 9 bases identical to TRBD2. The germline V gene encodes CDR1 LNHNV and CDR2 YYDKDF (reference sequence). The J segment lost 6 bases and the V segment lost 1 base, leaving 12 bases of the junction unmatched. CDR3 length: 18 residues. CDR3 coding DNA: TGTGCCACCAGCAGAGCTATAAGTAGCGGGAGTGGATCCGGGGAGCTGTTTTTT. The encoded protein is CATSRAISSGSGSGELFF. The complete variable domain, with remaining parts taken from reference TRBV15 and TRBJ2-2, reads DAMVIQNPRYQVTQFGKPVTLSCSQTLNHNVMYWYQQKSSQAPKLLFHYYDKDFNNEADTPDNFQSRRPNTSFCFLDIRSPGLGDTAMYLCATSRAISSGSGSGELFFGEGSRLTVL.

With respect to this clone: Germline and junction disagree at one end, which may indicate a read error. The CDR3 DNA follows: TGTTCCAGCAGTTACCTCCTAAGACGGGACAGGGCCCAAGAGACCCAGTACTTC. This translates into CSSSYLLRRDRAQETQYF. This rearrangement joins TRBV7-9 to TRBJ2-5, with 9 bases that match TRBD1. The CDR3 extends over 18 amino acids. Per germline, CDR1 SEHNR and CDR2 FQNEAQ (reference sequence).

The rearrangement uses TRBV27 and TRBJ2-1; TRBD2 might be the D (6 bases). The CDR3 contains 15 residues. Germline V CDR1 and CDR2: MNHEY, SMNVEV (reference sequence). Trimming stripped 6 bases from V and 0 bases from J, with 12 bases between. CDR3: CASRRMGGSYNEQFF. The CDR3 DNA follows: TGTGCCAGCAGGCGGATGGGGGGCTCCTACAATGAGCAGTTCTTC.